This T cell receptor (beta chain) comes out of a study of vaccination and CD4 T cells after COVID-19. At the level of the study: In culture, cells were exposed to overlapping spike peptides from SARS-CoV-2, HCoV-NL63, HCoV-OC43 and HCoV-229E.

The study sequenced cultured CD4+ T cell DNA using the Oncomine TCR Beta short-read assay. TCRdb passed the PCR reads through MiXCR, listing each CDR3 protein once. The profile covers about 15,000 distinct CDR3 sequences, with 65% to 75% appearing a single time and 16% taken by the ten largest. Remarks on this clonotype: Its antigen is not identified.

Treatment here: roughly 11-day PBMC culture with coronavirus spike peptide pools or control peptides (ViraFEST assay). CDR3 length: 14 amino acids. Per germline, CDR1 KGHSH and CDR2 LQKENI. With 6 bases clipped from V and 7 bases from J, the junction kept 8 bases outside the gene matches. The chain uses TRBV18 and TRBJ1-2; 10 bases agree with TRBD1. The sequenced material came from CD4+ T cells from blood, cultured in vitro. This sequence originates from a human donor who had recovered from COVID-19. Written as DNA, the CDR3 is TGTGCCAGCTCCCTCCGGGACAGGGGTTCTGGCTACACCTTC. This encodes CASSLRDRGSGYTF. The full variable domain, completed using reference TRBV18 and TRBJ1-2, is NAGVMQNPRHLVRRRGQEARLRCSPMKGHSHVYWYRQLPEEGLKFMVYLQKENIIDESGMPKERFSAEFPKEGPSILRIQQVVRGDSAAYFCASSLRDRGSGYTFGSGTRLTVV.